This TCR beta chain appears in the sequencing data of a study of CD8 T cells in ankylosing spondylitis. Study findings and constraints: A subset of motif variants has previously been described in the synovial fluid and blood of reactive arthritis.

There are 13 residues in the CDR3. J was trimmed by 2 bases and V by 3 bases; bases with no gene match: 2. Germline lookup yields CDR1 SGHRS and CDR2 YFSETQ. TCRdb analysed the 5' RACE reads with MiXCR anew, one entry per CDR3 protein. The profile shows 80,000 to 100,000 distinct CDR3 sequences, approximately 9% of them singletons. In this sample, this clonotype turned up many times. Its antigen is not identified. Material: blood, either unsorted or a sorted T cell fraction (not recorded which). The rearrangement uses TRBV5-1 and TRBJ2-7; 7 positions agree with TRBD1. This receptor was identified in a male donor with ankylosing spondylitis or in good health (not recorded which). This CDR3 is CASSWGTAYEQYF. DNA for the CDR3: TGCGCCAGCAGCTGGGGGACAGCCTACGAGCAGTACTTC.